This T cell receptor beta chain was profiled in a study of shared clonotypes between healthy human individuals. Some clones are missing from TCRdb's copy, which holds only in-frame ones; the method was immunoSEQ multiplex PCR. The sample carries hundreds of thousands of clones, 96% recorded once. CDR1 is GTSNPN and CDR2 is SVGIG in the germline V gene (reference sequence). The CDR3 length is 14 residues. Trimming took off 0 bases at V and 5 bases at J, with 8 bases between the two ends. Sample: naive CD4+ T cells sorted from blood. Described subset: CD45RA+ positively selected. The chain recombines TRBV30 with TRBJ1-6, with D possibly being TRBD1 (6 bases). This TCR was recovered from a woman in her 30s in good health. The chain's CDR3 is CAWSVGGNNSPLHF. In DNA, the CDR3 is TGTGCCTGGAGTGTAGGGGGGAATAATTCACCCCTCCACTTT.